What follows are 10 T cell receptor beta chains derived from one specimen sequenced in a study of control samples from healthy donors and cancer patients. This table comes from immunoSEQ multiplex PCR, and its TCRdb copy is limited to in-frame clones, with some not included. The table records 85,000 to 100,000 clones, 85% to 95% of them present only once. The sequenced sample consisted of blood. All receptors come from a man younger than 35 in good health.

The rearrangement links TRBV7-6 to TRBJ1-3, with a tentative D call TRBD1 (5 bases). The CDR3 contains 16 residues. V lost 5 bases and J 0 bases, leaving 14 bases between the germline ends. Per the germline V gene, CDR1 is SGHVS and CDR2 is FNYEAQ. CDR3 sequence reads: CASSRSGRSSGNTIYF. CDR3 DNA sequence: TGTGCCAGCAGCAGGTCGGGACGGAGCTCTGGAAACACCATATATTTT. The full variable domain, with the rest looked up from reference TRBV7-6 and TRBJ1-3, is GAGVSQSPRYKVTKRGQDVALRCDPISGHVSLYWYRQALGQGPEFLTYFNYEAQQDKSGLPNDRFSAERPEGSISTLTIQRTEQRDSAMYRCASSRSGRSSGNTIYFGEGSWLTVV.

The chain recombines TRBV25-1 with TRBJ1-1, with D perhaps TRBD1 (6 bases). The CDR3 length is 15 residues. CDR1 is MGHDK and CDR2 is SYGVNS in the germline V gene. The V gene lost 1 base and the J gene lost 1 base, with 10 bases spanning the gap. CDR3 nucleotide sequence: TGTGCCAGCAGTGAATTCGGGACAACGAACACTGAAGCTTTCTTT. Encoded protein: CASSEFGTTNTEAFF.

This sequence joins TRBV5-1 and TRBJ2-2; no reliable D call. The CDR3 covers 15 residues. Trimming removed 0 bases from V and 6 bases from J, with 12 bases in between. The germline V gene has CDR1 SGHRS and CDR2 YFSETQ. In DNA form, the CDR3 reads TGCGCCAGCAGCTTGGGGCCCCTCGGGTCCGGGGAGCTGTTTTTT. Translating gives CASSLGPLGSGELFF.

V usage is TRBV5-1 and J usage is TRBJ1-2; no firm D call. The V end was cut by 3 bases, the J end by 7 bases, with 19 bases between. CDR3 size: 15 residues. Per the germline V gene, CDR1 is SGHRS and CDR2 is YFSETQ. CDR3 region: CASSSGSPNESGYTF. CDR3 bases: TGCGCCAGCAGCTCGGGCTCTCCGAACGAGAGTGGCTACACCTTC.

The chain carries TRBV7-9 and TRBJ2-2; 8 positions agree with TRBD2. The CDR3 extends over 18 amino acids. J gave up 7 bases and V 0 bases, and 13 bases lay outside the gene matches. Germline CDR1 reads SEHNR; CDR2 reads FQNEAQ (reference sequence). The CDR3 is CASSLALLTPAGVGELFF. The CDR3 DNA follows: TGTGCCAGCAGCTTAGCCCTACTCACCCCAGCGGGGGTCGGGGAGCTGTTTTTT. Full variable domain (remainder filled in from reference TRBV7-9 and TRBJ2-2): DTGVSQNPRHKITKRGQNVTFRCDPISEHNRLYWYRQTLGQGPEFLTYFQNEAQLEKSRLLSDRFSAERPKGSFSTLEIQRTEQGDSAMYLCASSLALLTPAGVGELFFGEGSRLTVL.

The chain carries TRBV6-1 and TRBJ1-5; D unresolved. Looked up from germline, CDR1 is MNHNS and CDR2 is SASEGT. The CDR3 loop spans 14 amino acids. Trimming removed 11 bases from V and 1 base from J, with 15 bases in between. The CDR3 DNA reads TGTGCCGCGTCGGGGAGTGGCAGCAATCAGCCCCAGCATTTT. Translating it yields CAASGSGSNQPQHF.

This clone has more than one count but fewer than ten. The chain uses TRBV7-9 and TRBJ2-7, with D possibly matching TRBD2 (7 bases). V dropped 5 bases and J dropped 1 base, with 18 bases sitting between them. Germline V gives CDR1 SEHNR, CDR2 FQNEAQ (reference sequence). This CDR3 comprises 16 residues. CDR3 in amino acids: CASSQTGGDRSYEQYF. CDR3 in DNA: TGTGCCAGCAGCCAAACGGGGGGCGATCGGTCCTACGAGCAGTACTTC.

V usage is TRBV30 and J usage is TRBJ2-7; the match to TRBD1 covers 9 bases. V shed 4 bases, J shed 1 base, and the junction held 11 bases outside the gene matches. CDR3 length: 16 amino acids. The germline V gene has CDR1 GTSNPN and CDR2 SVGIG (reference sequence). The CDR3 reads CAWIPRRGQGSYEQYF. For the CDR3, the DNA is TGTGCCTGGATCCCGCGGAGGGGACAGGGTTCCTACGAGCAGTACTTC.

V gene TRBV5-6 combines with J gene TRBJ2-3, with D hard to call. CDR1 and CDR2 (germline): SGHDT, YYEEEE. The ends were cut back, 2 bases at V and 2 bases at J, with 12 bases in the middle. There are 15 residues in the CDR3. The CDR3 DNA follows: TGTGCCAGCAGCTTAATAGCATTTCTCACAGATACGCAGTATTTT. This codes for CASSLIAFLTDTQYF.

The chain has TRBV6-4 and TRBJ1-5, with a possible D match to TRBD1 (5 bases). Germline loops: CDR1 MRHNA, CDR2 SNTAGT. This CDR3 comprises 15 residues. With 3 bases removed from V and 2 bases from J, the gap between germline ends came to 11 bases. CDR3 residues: CASSESGDGNQPQHF. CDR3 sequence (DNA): TGTGCCAGCAGTGAATCGGGGGATGGCAATCAGCCCCAGCATTTT.